The subject of this entry is one T cell receptor (beta chain). As yet, its antigen is unknown. This sample was included in a study of vaccination effects on CD4 cells after COVID-19. Ahead of sequencing, the ViraFEST assay grew antigen-specific CD4+ T cells using viral peptide pools. It was after approximately 10 days of culture that CD4+ T cells were isolated. Having tested negative for nucleocapsid antibodies, the vaccine recipients showed no prior SARS-CoV-2 infection. The assay was immunoSEQ multiplex PCR, and TCRdb's table has in-frame clones only and misses some. Of more than 40,000 clones listed, roughly 70% are singletons. The CDR3 loop spans 15 amino acids. Trimming stripped 3 bases from V and 5 bases from J, with 17 bases between. Looked up from germline, CDR1 is SGDLS and CDR2 is YYNGEE.

The receptor's source is a human donor who received a COVID-19 vaccine. The starting material was CD4+ T cells from PBMCs cultured with HCoV-OC43 spike peptides, obtained before COVID-19 vaccination. Regarding subset: HCoV-OC43 spike overlapping peptide pool stimulation. The chain combines TRBV9 with TRBJ1-2; no reliable D call. The CDR3 sequence is CASSAPDGRPYGYTF. The CDR3 bases are TGTGCCAGCAGCGCCCCCGACGGGCGTCCTTATGGCTACACCTTC.